These 6 T cell receptor beta chains came from one sample sequenced in a study of shared clonotypes between healthy human individuals. Method: immunoSEQ multiplex PCR; TCRdb's copy keeps in-frame clones and lacks some. The sample carries about 470,000 clones, around 79% recorded once. Input material: PBMCs. All receptors come from a middle-aged woman in good health. Some clones in this sample may be carry-over from other donors' samples.

This clone was counted a single time. V and J are TRBV7-2 and TRBJ2-6, with TRBD1 matching 9 bases. The CDR3 extends over 18 amino acids. Germline CDR1 SGHTA, CDR2 FQGNSA. V lost 2 bases, J lost 4 bases, and 9 bases stayed unmatched. CDR3 loop: CASSLNAGTGSGANVLTF. DNA of the CDR3: TGTGCCAGCAGCTTAAATGCGGGGACAGGGTCCGGGGCCAACGTCCTGACTTTC.

As concerns this clone: Within the sample, other DNA sequences also encode this same CDR3. The CDR3 here is CASSLGGNSYEQYF. The CDR3 nucleotides are TGTGCCAGCAGCTTGGGGGGTAACTCCTACGAGCAGTACTTC. The chain employs TRBV5-6 and TRBJ2-7; D is unclear. This CDR3 comprises 14 residues. V lost 0 bases to trimming and J lost 0 bases, with 7 bases between them. CDR1 SGHDT and CDR2 YYEEEE come from the germline V gene.

The chain recombines TRBV9 with TRBJ2-7; TRBD1 matches 10 bases. CDR1 SGDLS and CDR2 YYNGEE come from the germline V gene. The V segment lost 0 bases and the J segment 6 bases; nucleotides outside the gene matches: 9. CDR3 length: 16 amino acids. As DNA, the CDR3 is TGTGCCAGCAGCGTAGCTGGGACAGGGGCCGGAGGCGAGCAGTACTTC. Residues: CASSVAGTGAGGEQYF.

This chain uses TRBV27 with TRBJ1-4, with D possibly TRBD1 on 5 matching bases. The V gene's germline CDR1 is MNHEY and CDR2 SMNVEV (reference sequence). The V end lost 0 bases, the J end lost 8 bases, and 13 bases lay between the germline ends. The CDR3 covers 15 residues. DNA for the CDR3: TGTGCCAGCAGTTTATCGGCGCGGGGCGCAGAAAAACTGTTTTTT. It encodes CASSLSARGAEKLFF.

The rearrangement uses TRBV19 and TRBJ2-1; unclear D gene. V was cut by 7 bases and J by 0 bases, with 16 bases left in between. This CDR3 is built from 16 residues. Germline assignment: CDR1 LNHDA and CDR2 SQIVND (reference sequence). The CDR3 nucleotides read TGTGCCAGTACCCTCCAGGCGACCCTCTCCTACAATGAGCAGTTCTTC. Its protein is CASTLQATLSYNEQFF.

V gene TRBV30 combines with J gene TRBJ2-3, with D perhaps being TRBD1 or TRBD2 (5 bases each). Trimming stripped 3 bases from V and 2 bases from J, with 18 bases between. This CDR3 region has 16 residues. The germline CDR1 and CDR2 sequences are GTSNPN and SVGIG (reference sequence). The CDR3 nucleotides read TGTGCCTGGAGGGCCGTCGGGGCCGGAAACACAGATACGCAGTATTTT. The encoded protein is CAWRAVGAGNTDTQYF.